This T cell receptor beta chain derives from a study of blood T cell repertoires in COVID-19. Overall study: Italy, Spain and the United States were the sources of the convalescent and acute COVID-19 samples.

Authors' methods: Reference gene primer amplification in the assay estimated nucleated cell counts. Here immunoSEQ multiplex PCR was the method, and the copy in TCRdb shows in-frame clones only, minus some. D and trimming were read from the DNA, whereas the V and J calls and clone size are those reported in that table. The sample lists about 200,000 clones, about 88% occurring once. V gave up 3 bases and J gave up 4 bases, with 13 bases separating them. This CDR3 spans 15 amino acids. Germline lookup yields CDR1 MGHRA and CDR2 YSYEKL. The sample holds one count of this clone. It was during active infection that Seattle patients were enrolled and then longitudinally followed.

This chain joins TRBV4-1 and TRBJ1-5, with D uncertain. Sequencing input: peripheral blood. The sequence derives from a man aged 45-60 years with COVID-19, enrolled during active disease. The CDR3, as DNA: TGCGCCAGCAGCCATCGAGAGGGAACTAATCAGCCCCAGCATTTT. Translating it yields CASSHREGTNQPQHF.